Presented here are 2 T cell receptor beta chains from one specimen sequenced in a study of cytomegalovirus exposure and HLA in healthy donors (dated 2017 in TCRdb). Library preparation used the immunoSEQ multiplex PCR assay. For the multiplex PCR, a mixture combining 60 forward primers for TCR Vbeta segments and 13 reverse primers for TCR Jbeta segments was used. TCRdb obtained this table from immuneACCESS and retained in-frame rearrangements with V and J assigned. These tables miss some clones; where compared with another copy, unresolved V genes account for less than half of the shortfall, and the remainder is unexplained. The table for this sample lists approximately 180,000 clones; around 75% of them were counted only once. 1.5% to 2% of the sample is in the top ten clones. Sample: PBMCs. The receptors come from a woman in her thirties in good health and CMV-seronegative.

CDR3 loop: CASSRTPSAYEQYF. Here the CDR3 DNA reads TGTGCCAGCAGTAGGACACCGTCAGCGTACGAGCAGTACTTC. The V and J genes are TRBV6-6 and TRBJ2-7; TRBD1 is a possible D gene (5 bases). The germline V gene has CDR1 MNHNY and CDR2 SVGAGI (reference sequence). Trimming took off 5 bases at V and 4 bases at J, with 15 bases between the two ends. The CDR3 contains 14 residues.

The CDR3 DNA reads TGCGCCAGCAGCTTGGTTGGACAGCCTGGGAGTAATGAAAAACTGTTTTTT. Translation gives CASSLVGQPGSNEKLFF. V is TRBV5-1 and J is TRBJ1-4, with TRBD1 as a possible D gene (6 bases). In germline, CDR1 is SGHRS, CDR2 YFSETQ. CDR3 length: 17 residues. The V gene lost 0 bases and the J gene lost 4 bases, with 16 bases spanning the gap.